The 17 T cell receptor beta chains below come from one sample, sequenced in a study of blood T cells in healthy people across ages. Combining a sample-barcoded 5' primer with a J-beta primer mix, a second PCR ran for 7 to 11 cycles. TCRdb reprocessed the 5' RACE reads via MiXCR and lists one record per CDR3 protein. The sample has almost 550,000 distinct CDR3 sequences, 24% seen once. In addition, the sample was reused for a study of T cells of mothers and their children.

The source material was blood. The receptors shown here come from a boy aged 5 to 17 in good health.

This clonotype was recorded once. The rearrangement uses TRBV24-1 and TRBJ2-3, with D uncertain. With 7 bases removed from V and 0 bases from J, the gap between germline ends came to 7 bases. Germline V lookup: CDR1 KGHDR, CDR2 SFDVKD. The CDR3 runs to 13 residues. DNA of the CDR3: TGTGCCACCAGAGGATCTAGCACAGATACGCAGTATTTT. It encodes CATRGSSTDTQYF.

V gene TRBV6-2 or TRBV6-3 combines with J gene TRBJ1-1, with D possibly being TRBD1 (5 bases). This CDR3 is 14 amino acids long. V was clipped by 2 bases and J by 6 bases, with 13 bases between them. Germline values: CDR1 MNHEY, CDR2 SVGEGT. For the CDR3, the DNA is TGTGCCAGCAGTTACCGCCGGGGGGGAGCTGAAGCTTTCTTT. Translating it yields CASSYRRGGAEAFF.

The chain employs TRBV5-1 and TRBJ2-3; D is perhaps TRBD2 (6 bases). V was shortened by 8 bases and J by 4 bases, with 20 bases between the two germline ends. The CDR3 runs to 15 residues. In germline, CDR1 is SGHRS, CDR2 YFSETQ. CDR3 nucleotide sequence: TGCGCCAGTCGGCGGGGCCCTAATGGAGCAGATACGCAGTATTTT. It specifies CASRRGPNGADTQYF.

This clonotype came up many times. V gene TRBV12-3 or TRBV12-4 combines with J gene TRBJ1-2; D may be TRBD1 (6 bases). The CDR3 is 15 amino acids. Trimming left V 3 bases short and J 1 base short, with 12 bases between. The CDR3 DNA reads as TGTGCCAGCAGTTTGGGACATTCCATTAACTATGGCTACACCTTC. It is translated as CASSLGHSINYGYTF.

The chain links TRBV2 to TRBJ1-2; 8 bases are a match to TRBD1. This CDR3 contains 14 residues. CDR1 and CDR2 (germline): SNHLY, FYNNEI. Germline trimming cut 6 bases from V and 3 bases from J; bases unmatched to any gene: 6. The CDR3 is CASSGGTGDYGYTF. CDR3 in DNA: TGTGCCAGCAGCGGAGGGACAGGAGACTATGGCTACACCTTC.

The CDR3 reads CATLSTAGTAYEQYF. The DNA for the CDR3 is TGTGCCACCCTTAGCACAGCGGGGACTGCCTACGAGCAGTACTTC. The V gene is TRBV6-6, the J gene TRBJ2-7; 7 bases are shared with TRBD2. Trimming at V came to 10 bases and at J to 2 bases, leaving 14 bases not matched to a gene. Germline CDR1 MNHNY, CDR2 SVGAGI (reference sequence). The CDR3 has 15 amino acids.

The J gene is TRBJ1-1, the V gene TRBV4-1; perhaps TRBD1 as D (6 bases). The CDR3 is 14 amino acids. V was shortened by 3 bases and J by 1 base, with 9 bases between the two germline ends. Germline CDR1 MGHRA, CDR2 YSYEKL. The CDR3 region is CASSHLGGNTEAFF. The CDR3 DNA is TGCGCCAGCAGCCACCTAGGGGGGAACACTGAAGCTTTCTTT.

This chain connects TRBV2 to TRBJ2-1; D not certain. The CDR3 extends over 12 amino acids. V was trimmed by 11 bases and J by 5 bases, leaving 13 bases between them. Germline V gene lookup returns CDR1 SNHLY and CDR2 FYNNEI. The CDR3, as DNA: TGTGCCGGGTCGACTCTCAACAATGAGCAGTTCTTC. Protein product: CAGSTLNNEQFF.

This clonotype was seen only a few times. The chain is built from TRBV19 and TRBJ2-7, with 8 bases matching TRBD1. J was trimmed by 0 bases and V by 8 bases; bases with no gene match: 9. The CDR3 runs 15 residues. Germline V gene data show CDR1 as LNHDA and CDR2 as SQIVND (reference sequence). CDR3 DNA: TGTGCCAGTTCGCGCTACACAGGGGGCTCCTACGAGCAGTACTTC. This encodes CASSRYTGGSYEQYF.

This chain joins TRBV15 and TRBJ2-5, with D unclear. There are 13 residues in the CDR3. V lost 0 bases and J 1 base, leaving 3 bases between the germline ends. Looked up from germline, CDR1 is LNHNV and CDR2 is YYDKDF (reference sequence). The CDR3: CATSRDVQETQYF. The CDR3 DNA reads as TGTGCCACCAGCAGAGATGTCCAAGAGACCCAGTACTTC.

This clonotype showed up just a few times. The chain carries TRBV5-1 and TRBJ2-7; 8 bases fit TRBD1. CDR1 is SGHRS and CDR2 is YFSETQ in the germline V gene. Trimming removed 4 bases from V and 6 bases from J; junction bases left unmatched: 15. The CDR3 has 16 amino acids. The DNA for the CDR3 is TGCGCCAGCAGCCGACGGGACAGGCCTCCTCTTGGCGAGCAGTACTTC. Its protein product is CASSRRDRPPLGEQYF.

This rearrangement joins TRBV28 to TRBJ1-2, with TRBD1 matching 9 bases. The length of the CDR3 is 18 residues. After removal of 2 bases from V and 4 bases from J, the junction contained 14 bases not matched to a gene. Germline V gives CDR1 MDHEN, CDR2 SYDVKM. DNA for the CDR3: TGTGCCAGCAGTTTAAGGACAGGGGATCGATGGGAAGGCTATGGCTACACCTTC. Protein sequence: CASSLRTGDRWEGYGYTF.

The chain links TRBV4-3 to TRBJ1-4; D not resolved. V lost 1 base and J lost 4, with 4 bases in between. CDR3 length: 13 amino acids. CDR1 is LGHNA and CDR2 is YSLEER in the germline V gene. The DNA for the CDR3 is TGCGCCAGCAGCCAAGGAATTAATGAAAAACTGTTTTTT. This codes for CASSQGINEKLFF.

The genes are TRBV6-5 and TRBJ1-2; 7 bases are a match to TRBD1. J was trimmed by 2 bases and V by 7 bases; bases with no gene match: 7. The CDR3 contains 14 residues. CDR1 is MNHEY, CDR2 SVGAGI, per germline. The CDR3 region has the DNA TGTGCCAGCACAATAGACAGGGCGAACTATGGCTACACCTTC. Translating it yields CASTIDRANYGYTF.

The sample holds a few counts of this clonotype. This chain links TRBV4-1 with TRBJ2-1; TRBD2 matches at 9 bases. Germline V gene data show CDR1 as MGHRA and CDR2 as YSYEKL. The CDR3 length is 17 residues. V shed 3 bases and J 2 bases; nucleotides not matched to a gene: 8. DNA for the CDR3: TGCGCCAGCAGCCATGCTCGCGGGAGGGGGACCTACAATGAGCAGTTCTTC. Its translation is CASSHARGRGTYNEQFF.

This clonotype was seen a handful of times. V usage is TRBV27 and J usage is TRBJ1-2, with 9 nucleotides matching TRBD1. In germline, CDR1 is MNHEY, CDR2 SMNVEV (reference sequence). V was pared by 6 bases and J by 7 bases, with 12 bases of the junction left unmatched. CDR3 length: 15 amino acids. CDR3 DNA: TGTGCCAGCAGCCTCTCGGGACAGGGTGGACGTGGCTACACCTTC. This gives the protein CASSLSGQGGRGYTF.

This clonotype was counted a few times. Given the absence of the conserved phenylalanine or tryptophan at the CDR3 end, a read error is likely. The chain's CDR3 is CASSHRRAETQYL. The DNA for the CDR3 is TGTGCCAGCAGTCATAGACGGGCGGAGACCCAGTACCTC. The gene calls are TRBV28 and TRBJ2-5; D is unresolved. Germline CDR1 reads MDHEN; CDR2 reads SYDVKM. The length of the CDR3 is 13 residues. V shed 5 bases and J shed 5 bases, with 12 bases lying between them.